Listed below are T cell receptor beta chains from one sample, sequenced in a study of blood T cells in healthy people across ages. TCRdb redid the calling of the 5' RACE reads with MiXCR, one entry per CDR3 protein. This table has about 1.8 million distinct CDR3 sequences, about 50% appearing once. Input material: blood. The receptors were gathered from a woman in her thirties or forties in good health. The CDR3 runs from the conserved cysteine through the conserved F or W. Fields, in order: clone size, D gene, V gene, J gene, CDR3 DNA, CDR3 protein. The D gene is left open where the match is weak. Clone size is not always given. Where it is, it says once, few, many or a class for expanded clones.

abundance: few
d_gene: .
v_gene: TRBV7-3
j_gene: TRBJ2-1
CDR3nt: TGTGCCAGCAGCCCCCAGGGTGAGGTTCGGATTGAGCAGTTCTTC
CDR3aa: CASSPQGEVRIEQFF

abundance: .
d_gene: TRBD1
v_gene: TRBV7-9
j_gene: TRBJ2-2
CDR3nt: TGTGCCAGCAGCCCCTTGGGACAGCAGACTTACACCGGGGAGCTGTTTTTT
CDR3aa: CASSPLGQQTYTGELFF

abundance: .
d_gene: TRBD2
v_gene: TRBV4-3
j_gene: TRBJ2-1
CDR3nt: TGCGCCAGCAGCCGAGGTAGCGGGGGGGCCTATGAGCAGTTCTTC
CDR3aa: CASSRGSGGAYEQFF

abundance: many
d_gene: TRBD1
v_gene: TRBV10-3
j_gene: TRBJ2-5
CDR3nt: TGTGCCATCAGTGACTTTAAGGGGGCGCGGGTTCCAGAGACCCAGTACTTC
CDR3aa: CAISDFKGARVPETQYF

abundance: .
d_gene: TRBD1
v_gene: TRBV5-1
j_gene: TRBJ2-7
CDR3nt: TGCGCCAGCAGCTACACCGGACCCCGGGACAGGGGCGGCGAGCAGTACTTC
CDR3aa: CASSYTGPRDRGGEQYF

abundance: .
d_gene: TRBD2
v_gene: TRBV4-1
j_gene: TRBJ2-7
CDR3nt: TGCGCCAGCAGCCAAGAAAGGGGACAGCGGGGGGACTCCTACGAGCAGTACTTC
CDR3aa: CASSQERGQRGDSYEQYF

abundance: .
d_gene: TRBD1
v_gene: TRBV29-1
j_gene: TRBJ2-7
CDR3nt: TGCAGCGTCCTCGGGACAGGGGGCAACGAGCAGTACTTC
CDR3aa: CSVLGTGGNEQYF

abundance: .
d_gene: TRBD1
v_gene: TRBV6-2/TRBV6-3
j_gene: TRBJ2-5
CDR3nt: TGTGCCAGCAGTGGGCCGACAGGGGGGCAAGAGACCCAGTACTTC
CDR3aa: CASSGPTGGQETQYF

abundance: .
d_gene: .
v_gene: TRBV28
j_gene: TRBJ1-4
CDR3nt: TGTGCCAGCAGTGCCCCCCAAGGAAAACTGTTTTTT
CDR3aa: CASSAPQGKLFF

abundance: .
d_gene: .
v_gene: TRBV4-1
j_gene: TRBJ1-5
CDR3nt: TGCGCCAGCAGCCTACTTTCGGACGTGAATCAGCCCCAGCATTTT
CDR3aa: CASSLLSDVNQPQHF

abundance: .
d_gene: .
v_gene: TRBV7-2
j_gene: TRBJ1-5
CDR3nt: TGTGCCAGCAGTTTGTTTGTAGCATGGGGTAGCAATCAGCCCCAGCATTTT
CDR3aa: CASSLFVAWGSNQPQHF

abundance: .
d_gene: TRBD2
v_gene: TRBV28
j_gene: TRBJ2-5
CDR3nt: TGTGCCAGCAGTCAACTAGCGGGGGGGACCCAAGAGACCCAGTACTTC
CDR3aa: CASSQLAGGTQETQYF

abundance: .
d_gene: .
v_gene: TRBV7-9
j_gene: TRBJ1-2
CDR3nt: TGTGCCAGCAGCTCCGGGAAGGGGGACTCGAACTATGGCTACACCTTC
CDR3aa: CASSSGKGDSNYGYTF

abundance: .
d_gene: .
v_gene: TRBV12-5
j_gene: TRBJ2-3
CDR3nt: TGTGCTAGTGGTTCCAGCCCATTAGATACGCAGTATTTT
CDR3aa: CASGSSPLDTQYF

abundance: .
d_gene: TRBD1
v_gene: TRBV2
j_gene: TRBJ1-2
CDR3nt: TGTGCCAGCGGTGAAGGGGACAGACCACACTATGGCTACACCTTC
CDR3aa: CASGEGDRPHYGYTF

abundance: many
d_gene: .
v_gene: TRBV28
j_gene: TRBJ2-5
CDR3nt: TGTGCCAGCAGTTCTCCTCCTAAAGAGACCCAGTACTTC
CDR3aa: CASSSPPKETQYF

abundance: few
d_gene: .
v_gene: TRBV29-1
j_gene: TRBJ2-5
CDR3nt: TGCAGCGTTGAAGATCTTGTGGGCGGCGAGACCCAGTACTTC
CDR3aa: CSVEDLVGGETQYF

abundance: few
d_gene: TRBD1
v_gene: TRBV7-2
j_gene: TRBJ2-1
CDR3nt: TGCGCCAGCAGCGCAAGACAGGGCAATGAGCAGTTCTTC
CDR3aa: CASSARQGNEQFF

abundance: .
d_gene: TRBD1
v_gene: TRBV12-3/TRBV12-4
j_gene: TRBJ2-5
CDR3nt: TGTGCCAGCAGTTTAGCGGCCGGGACAGGATTAGGGCAGTACTTC
CDR3aa: CASSLAAGTGLGQYF

abundance: few
d_gene: TRBD2
v_gene: TRBV6-6
j_gene: TRBJ2-6
CDR3nt: TGTGCCAGCAGTTACTCTAATAGCGGGTCTGGGGCCAACGTCCTGACTTTC
CDR3aa: CASSYSNSGSGANVLTF

abundance: .
d_gene: .
v_gene: TRBV12-5
j_gene: TRBJ2-3
CDR3nt: TGTGCTAGTGGTTTGGTACTCCCGGACACAGATACGCAGTATTTT
CDR3aa: CASGLVLPDTDTQYF

abundance: .
d_gene: TRBD2
v_gene: TRBV5-6
j_gene: TRBJ2-7
CDR3nt: TGTGCCAACAGCTTGGGGGGGAGTTACGAGCAGTACTTC
CDR3aa: CANSLGGSYEQYF